The entry that follows covers one T cell receptor beta chain sequence. V lost 0 bases and J lost 2, with 16 bases in between. CDR1 SGDLS and CDR2 YYNGEE come from the germline V gene. The CDR3 sequence is 17 residues long. This sample was taken from a study of blood T cells in healthy people across ages. Then a second PCR, running roughly 7 to 11 cycles, was carried out with a sample-barcoded 5' primer and a J-beta primer mix. Through a template-switch adaptor with 12 random nucleotides, each cDNA molecule received a tag. Each CDR3 protein is one row after TCRdb ran MiXCR on the 5' RACE reads. The data show 800,000 or so distinct CDR3 sequences, approximately 25% seen once. The same specimen was also included in a second study, on T cells of mothers and their children. That paper notes: Related mother-child pairs shared marginally more repertoire than unrelated pairs, though not significantly. There were no persistent microchimeric T cell clones detected.

Input material: blood. The receptor's source is a boy aged 5 to 17 in good health. V is TRBV9 and J is TRBJ2-3; maybe TRBD2 (6 bases). CDR3 loop: CASSVAKGLLTTDTQYF. The CDR3 DNA sequence: TGTGCCAGCAGCGTAGCTAAGGGACTTCTCACCACAGATACGCAGTATTTT. The full variable domain, with the rest looked up from reference TRBV9 and TRBJ2-3, is DSGVTQTPKHLITATGQRVTLRCSPRSGDLSVYWYQQSLDQGLQFLIQYYNGEERAKGNILERFSAQQFPDLHSELNLSSLELGDSALYFCASSVAKGLLTTDTQYFGPGTRLTVL.